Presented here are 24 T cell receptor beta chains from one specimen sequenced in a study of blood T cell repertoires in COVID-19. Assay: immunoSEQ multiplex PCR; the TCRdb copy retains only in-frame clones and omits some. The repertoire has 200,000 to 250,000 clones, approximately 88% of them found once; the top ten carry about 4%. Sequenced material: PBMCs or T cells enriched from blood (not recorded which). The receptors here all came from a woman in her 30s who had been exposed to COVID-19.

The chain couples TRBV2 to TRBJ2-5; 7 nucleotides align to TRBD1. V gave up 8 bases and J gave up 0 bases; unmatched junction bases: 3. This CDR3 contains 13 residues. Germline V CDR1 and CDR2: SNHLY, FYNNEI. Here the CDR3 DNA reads TGTGCCAGCCTGGGACAGAACCAAGAGACCCAGTACTTC. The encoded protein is CASLGQNQETQYF.

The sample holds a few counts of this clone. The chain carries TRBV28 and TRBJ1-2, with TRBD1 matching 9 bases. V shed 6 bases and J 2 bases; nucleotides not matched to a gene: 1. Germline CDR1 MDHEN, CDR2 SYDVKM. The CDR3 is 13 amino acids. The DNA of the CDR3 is TGTGCCAGCAGGACAGGGGGGAACTATGGCTACACCTTC. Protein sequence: CASRTGGNYGYTF.

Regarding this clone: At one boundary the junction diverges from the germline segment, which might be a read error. Here the CDR3 DNA reads TGTGCCAGCAGTCCCTCCCACGAGCAGTACTTC. Amino acid sequence: CASSPSHEQYF. The chain recombines TRBV2 with TRBJ2-7; no reliable D call. Germline CDR1 reads SNHLY; CDR2 reads FYNNEI. The CDR3 is 11 amino acids.

CDR3 in DNA: TGCGCCAGCAGTTGGGGAGGCAATGAGCAGTTCTTC. Amino acids: CASSWGGNEQFF. This chain links TRBV10-1 with TRBJ2-1; possibly TRBD2 for D (6 bases). The CDR3 has 12 residues. Trimming took off 5 bases at V and 6 bases at J, with 8 bases between the two ends. Germline V gene lookup returns CDR1 WNHNN and CDR2 SYGVQD (reference sequence).

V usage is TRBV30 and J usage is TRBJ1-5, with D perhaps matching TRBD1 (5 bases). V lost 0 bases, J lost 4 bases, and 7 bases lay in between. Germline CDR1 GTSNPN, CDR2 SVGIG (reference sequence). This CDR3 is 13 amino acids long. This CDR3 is CAWSVAGNQPQHF. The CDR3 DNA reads TGTGCCTGGAGTGTAGCAGGGAATCAGCCCCAGCATTTT.

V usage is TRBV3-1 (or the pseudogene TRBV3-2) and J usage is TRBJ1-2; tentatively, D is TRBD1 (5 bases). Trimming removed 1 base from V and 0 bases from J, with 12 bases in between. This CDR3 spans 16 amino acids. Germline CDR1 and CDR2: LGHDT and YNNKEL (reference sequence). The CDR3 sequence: CASSQGGGDSNYGYTF. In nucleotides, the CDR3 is TGTGCCAGCAGCCAAGGTGGGGGGGATTCTAACTATGGCTACACCTTC.

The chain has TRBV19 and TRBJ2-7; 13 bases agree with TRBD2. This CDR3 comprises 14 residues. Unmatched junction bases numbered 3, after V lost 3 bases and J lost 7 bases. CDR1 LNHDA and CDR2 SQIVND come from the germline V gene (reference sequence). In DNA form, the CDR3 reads TGTGCCAGTAGTATGGGGGGACTAGCGGGAGAGCAGTACTTC. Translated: CASSMGGLAGEQYF.

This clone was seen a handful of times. This CDR3 is CASSLTVYTDTQYF. The CDR3 DNA reads as TGTGCCAGCAGCTTGACGGTCTACACAGATACGCAGTATTTT. This chain connects TRBV5-6 to TRBJ2-3; D ambiguous. Germline CDR1 SGHDT, CDR2 YYEEEE. CDR3 length equals 14 residues. The V gene lost 1 base and the J gene lost 2 bases, with 8 bases spanning the gap.

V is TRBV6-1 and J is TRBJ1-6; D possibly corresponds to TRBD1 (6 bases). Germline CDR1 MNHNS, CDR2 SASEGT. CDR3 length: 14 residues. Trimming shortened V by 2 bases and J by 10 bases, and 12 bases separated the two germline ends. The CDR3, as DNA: TGTGCCAGCAGTGAACAGGGGATGAACTCACCCCTCCACTTT. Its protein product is CASSEQGMNSPLHF.

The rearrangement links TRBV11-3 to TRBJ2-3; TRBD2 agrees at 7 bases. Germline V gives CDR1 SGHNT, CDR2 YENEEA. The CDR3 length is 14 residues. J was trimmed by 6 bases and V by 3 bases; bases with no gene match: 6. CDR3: CASSFGRGRDTQYF. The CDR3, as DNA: TGTGCCAGCAGCTTTGGGAGGGGCAGGGATACGCAGTATTTT.

The CDR3 here is CASRRNVQETQYF. CDR3 sequence (DNA): TGTGCCAGCAGGAGGAATGTCCAAGAGACCCAGTACTTC. The chain couples TRBV2 to TRBJ2-5, with D uncertain. The CDR3 spans 13 residues. V lost 6 bases, J lost 1 base, and 9 bases lay in between. The V gene's germline CDR1 is SNHLY and CDR2 FYNNEI.

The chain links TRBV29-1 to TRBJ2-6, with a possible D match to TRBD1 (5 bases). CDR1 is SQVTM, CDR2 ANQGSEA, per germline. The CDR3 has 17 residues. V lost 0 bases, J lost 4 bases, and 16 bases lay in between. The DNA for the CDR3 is TGCAGCGTTGAAGATAAAGGGGCAGGGCCCGGGGCCAACGTCCTGACTTTC. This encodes CSVEDKGAGPGANVLTF.

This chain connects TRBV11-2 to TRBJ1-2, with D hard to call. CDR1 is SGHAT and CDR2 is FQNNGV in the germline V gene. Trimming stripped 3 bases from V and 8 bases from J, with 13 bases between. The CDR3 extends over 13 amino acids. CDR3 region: CASSLDSFLGYTF. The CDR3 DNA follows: TGTGCCAGCAGCTTGGACTCTTTTCTAGGCTACACCTTC.

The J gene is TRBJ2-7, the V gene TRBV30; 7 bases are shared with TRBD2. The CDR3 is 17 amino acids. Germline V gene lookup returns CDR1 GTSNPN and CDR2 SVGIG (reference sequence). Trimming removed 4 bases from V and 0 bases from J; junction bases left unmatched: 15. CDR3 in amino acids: CAWKDGLGGGGSYEQYF. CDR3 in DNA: TGTGCCTGGAAGGATGGACTAGGCGGGGGAGGCTCCTACGAGCAGTACTTC.

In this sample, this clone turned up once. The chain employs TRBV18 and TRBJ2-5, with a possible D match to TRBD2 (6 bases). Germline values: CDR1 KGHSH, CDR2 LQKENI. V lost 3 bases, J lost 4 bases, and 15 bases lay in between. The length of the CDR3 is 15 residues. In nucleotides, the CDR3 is TGTGCCAGCTCACCGACCTGGGGAGGCCCAGAGACCCAGTACTTC. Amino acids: CASSPTWGGPETQYF.

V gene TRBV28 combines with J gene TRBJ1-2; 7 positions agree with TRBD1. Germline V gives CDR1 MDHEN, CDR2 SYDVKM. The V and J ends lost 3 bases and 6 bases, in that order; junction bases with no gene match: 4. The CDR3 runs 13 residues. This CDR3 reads CASSFQTGNGYTF. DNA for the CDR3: TGTGCCAGCAGTTTTCAGACAGGGAATGGCTACACCTTC.

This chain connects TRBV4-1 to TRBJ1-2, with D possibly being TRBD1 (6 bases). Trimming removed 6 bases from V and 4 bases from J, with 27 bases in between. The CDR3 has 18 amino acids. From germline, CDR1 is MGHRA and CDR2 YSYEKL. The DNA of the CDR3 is TGCGCCAGCAGACTTACCGGGACAAGAGACGCTCGGAGCTATGGCTACACCTTC. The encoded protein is CASRLTGTRDARSYGYTF.

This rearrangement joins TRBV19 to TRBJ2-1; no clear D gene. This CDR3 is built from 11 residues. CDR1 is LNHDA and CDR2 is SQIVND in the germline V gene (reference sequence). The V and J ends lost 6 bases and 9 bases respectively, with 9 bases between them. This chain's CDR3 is CASSKTVEQFF. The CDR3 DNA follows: TGTGCCAGTAGCAAGACTGTTGAGCAGTTCTTC.

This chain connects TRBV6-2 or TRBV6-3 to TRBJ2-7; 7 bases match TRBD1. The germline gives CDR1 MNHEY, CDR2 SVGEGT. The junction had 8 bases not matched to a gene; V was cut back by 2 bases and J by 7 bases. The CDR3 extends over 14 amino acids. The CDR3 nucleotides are TGTGCCAGCAGTTACCGGGGACAGTTCGTGGAGCAGTACTTC. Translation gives CASSYRGQFVEQYF.

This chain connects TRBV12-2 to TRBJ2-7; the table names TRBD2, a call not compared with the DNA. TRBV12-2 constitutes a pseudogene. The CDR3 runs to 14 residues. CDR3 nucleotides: TGTGCAAGTCGCTTAAGAGCCCGCTCATACGAGCAGTACTTC. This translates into CASRLRARSYEQYF.

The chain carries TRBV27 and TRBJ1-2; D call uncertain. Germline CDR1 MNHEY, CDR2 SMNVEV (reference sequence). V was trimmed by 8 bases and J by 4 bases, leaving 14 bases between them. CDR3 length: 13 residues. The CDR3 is CASQTSGSYGYTF. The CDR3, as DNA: TGTGCCAGCCAAACTTCGGGAAGCTATGGCTACACCTTC.

CDR3 sequence (DNA): TGTGCCAGCAGCTTGGACAGGGACAACACCGGGGAGCTGTTTTTT. This encodes CASSLDRDNTGELFF. This chain joins TRBV28 and TRBJ2-2; 8 bases line up with TRBD1. The CDR3 is 15 amino acids. V shed 6 bases, J shed 2 bases, and the junction held 5 bases outside the gene matches. Germline-derived CDR1 and CDR2 are MDHEN and SYDVKM.

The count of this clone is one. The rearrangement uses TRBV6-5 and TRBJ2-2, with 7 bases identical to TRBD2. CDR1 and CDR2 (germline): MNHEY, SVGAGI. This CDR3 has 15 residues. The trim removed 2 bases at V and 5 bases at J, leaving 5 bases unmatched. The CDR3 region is CASSYLASGTGELFF. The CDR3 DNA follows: TGTGCCAGCAGTTACCTGGCTAGCGGTACCGGGGAGCTGTTTTTT.

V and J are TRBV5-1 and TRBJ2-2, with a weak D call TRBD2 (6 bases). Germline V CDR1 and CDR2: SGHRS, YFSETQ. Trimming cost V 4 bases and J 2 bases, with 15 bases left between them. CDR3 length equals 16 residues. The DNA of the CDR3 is TGCGCCAGCAGCCCCGTGGGGGGAGGTAACACCGGGGAGCTGTTTTTT. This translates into CASSPVGGGNTGELFF.